This paragraph covers one T cell receptor beta chain sequence. The antigen remains unidentified. Sequencing was performed with immunoSEQ multiplex PCR; in TCRdb, only in-frame clones are kept and a portion is missing. This sample has 900,000 to 1,200,000 clones; approximately 80% occur once, and the top ten carry around 0.61%. All donors were healthy HIV-negative adults lacking recent acute infections or vaccinations. This specimen belongs to a study of shared clonotypes between healthy human individuals. Study findings and constraints: Among several donors, about 4.6% of naive CD4 clonotypes were found in common.

The specimen was memory CD4+ T cells from PBMCs. The subset: CD45RA-negative fraction. This receptor was identified in a man aged 18 to 35 in good health. Some clones in this sample may be carry-over from other donors' samples.

Written as DNA, the CDR3 is TGTGCCAGCAGGATCGACGGGACTGAAGCTTTCTTT. Translation gives CASRIDGTEAFF. The chain has TRBV2 and TRBJ1-1; D not resolved. Between the trimmed V and J ends, which lost 6 bases and 5 bases, there was a span of 10 bases. The germline gives CDR1 SNHLY, CDR2 FYNNEI. CDR3 size: 12 residues.